Sequencing of this T cell receptor beta chain was carried out in a study of blood T cell repertoires in COVID-19 (dated by TCRdb to the early 2020s). In the study overall: Samples covering the acute and convalescent phases of COVID-19 were provided by collaborators in the United States, Italy and Spain. The material from the prospective study consisted of cDNA or gDNA derived from T cells, B-cell-depleted T cells, or PBMCs. Subjects who had been exposed to COVID-19, were actively infected with it, or had recovered from it provided the deeply sampled blood TCRbeta repertoires that made up the dataset. A freely available public database, intended as a resource for researchers studying the immune response to SARS-CoV-2, is where the repertoires were released. Samples were obtained from the ongoing ImmuneRACE study (first 160 participants) and from 1,254 subjects provided by 6 global collaborators. Sample metadata almost always included a de-identified subject ID, COVID-19 status, age in years and sex. HLA class I and class II types, where available, came from metadata supplied by the sample provider rather than from assay-based typing. The paper's findings and limits, for the study overall: The amount of clinical and demographic metadata varied by source and participant and was provided uncurated.

Whole blood was collected in K2EDTA tubes by collaborating institutions according to the institutions' own protocols. For TCRbeta analysis, collaborator samples were shipped as frozen whole blood, as isolated PBMCs, or as DNA extracted from either sample type. A note on this clone: There is no known antigen for this receptor. Base qualities are not provided; no much larger clone lies one nucleotide away.

CDR1 and CDR2 (MNHEY, SMNVEV) derive from the germline V gene (reference sequence). V is cut by 5 bases and J by 9 bases, and the space between the germline ends is 14 bases. Taken from cysteine to phenylalanine, the CDR3 has 14 residues. CDR3 DNA only is kept here, 42 bases in frame from base 1. The immunoSEQ Assay, a bias-controlled multiplex PCR, was used to amplify TCRbeta CDR3 regions from genomic DNA. As for the authors' bioinformatics: Within the assay, amplification of reference gene primers was used to estimate how many nucleated cells each sample contained. To quantify the absolute abundance of each unique TCRbeta CDR3 rearrangement, sequence reads were collapsed and filtered. For each sample, productive Simpson clonality was calculated as the square root of Simpson's diversity index across productive rearrangements. In TCRdb, the immuneACCESS table is reduced to in-frame sequences with V and J assigned. These tables do not hold every clone; where another copy was compared, an unresolved V gene accounts for under half, and the others remain unexplained. The D gene and trimming were derived from the DNA, and the V and J assignments and clone size from that table. The sample table contains 110,000 or so clones; only one count was recorded for approximately 81% of them. The ten top clones hold about 1.6% of the sample.

The chain uses TRBV27 and TRBJ1-6, and possibly TRBD1, on 6 matching bases. Sequencing input: peripheral blood. The sequence derives from a man aged 45 to 65 with acute or convalescent COVID-19. The DNA is as follows: TGTGCCAGCAGTCTCGGACAGTCCTCTTCACCCCTCCACTTT. Its translation is CASSLGQSSSPLHF.